The 4 T cell receptor beta chains presented below share a single source sample, sequenced in a study of cytomegalovirus exposure and HLA in healthy donors (dated 2017 in TCRdb). Libraries were made using the immunoSEQ multiplex PCR assay. A mixture of 60 forward primers for TCR Vbeta segments and 13 reverse primers for TCR Jbeta segments was used in the multiplex PCR. TCRdb retrieved this table from immuneACCESS and kept in-frame rearrangements only. Not all clones are present; in checked studies, unresolved V genes account for under half, and no reason is known for the remainder. This sample gives 98,000 or so clones in total; less than 85% of them show up just once. In total, the top ten clones hold about 5.4% of the sample. Material: PBMCs. All receptors come from a woman in her late teens or twenties in good health and CMV-seropositive.

The sample holds a few counts of this clone. The chain is built from TRBV6-5 and TRBJ2-1; TRBD2 agrees at 12 bases. Trimming took 7 bases from V and 7 from J; bases not matched to a gene: 8. CDR3 length: 15 residues. The germline gives CDR1 MNHEY, CDR2 SVGAGI. The CDR3 protein is CASIPTSGSGNEQFF. The CDR3 region has the DNA TGTGCCAGCATCCCGACTAGCGGGAGTGGAAATGAGCAGTTCTTC.

The chain uses TRBV15 and TRBJ1-2; D unclear. Trimming took 0 bases from V and 1 from J, leaving 9 bases between them. The CDR3 sequence is 15 residues long. Germline-derived CDR1 and CDR2 are LNHNV and YYDKDF (reference sequence). The CDR3 region has the DNA TGTGCCACCAGCAGAGACCGGGATTTTAACTATGGCTACACCTTC. Protein: CATSRDRDFNYGYTF.

The CDR3 DNA reads as TGTGCCAGCAAACGGCTCGGAGGGCCCCAGCATTTT. Its translation is CASKRLGGPQHF. This chain uses TRBV28 with TRBJ1-5; no firm D call. The germline V and J ends were trimmed by 7 bases and 9 bases, with 13 bases remaining between them. Looked up from germline, CDR1 is MDHEN and CDR2 is SYDVKM. CDR3 size: 12 residues.

V is TRBV19 and J is TRBJ2-3; tentative D call: TRBD2 (6 bases). The germline V gene has CDR1 LNHDA and CDR2 SQIVND (reference sequence). The CDR3 is 18 amino acids. Trimming removed 3 bases from V and 0 bases from J, with 19 bases in between. CDR3 nucleotides: TGTGCCAGTAGTATCTCGGGGGTAAGAGCGGCTAGCACAGATACGCAGTATTTT. Residues: CASSISGVRAASTDTQYF.